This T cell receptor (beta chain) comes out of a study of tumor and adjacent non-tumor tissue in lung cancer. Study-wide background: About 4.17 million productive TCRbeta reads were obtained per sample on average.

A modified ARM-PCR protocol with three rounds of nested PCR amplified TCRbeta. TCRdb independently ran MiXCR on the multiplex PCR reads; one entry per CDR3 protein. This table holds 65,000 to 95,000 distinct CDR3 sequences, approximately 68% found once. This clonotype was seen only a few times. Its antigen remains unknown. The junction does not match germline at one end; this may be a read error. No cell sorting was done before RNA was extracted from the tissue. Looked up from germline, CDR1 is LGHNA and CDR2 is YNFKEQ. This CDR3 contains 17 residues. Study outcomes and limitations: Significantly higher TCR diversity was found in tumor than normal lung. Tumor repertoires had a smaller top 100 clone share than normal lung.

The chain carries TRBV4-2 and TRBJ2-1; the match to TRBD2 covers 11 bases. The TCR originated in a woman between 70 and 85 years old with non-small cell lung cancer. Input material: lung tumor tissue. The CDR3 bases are TGTGCCAGCAGCCCCACCGGACTAGCGGGTAACTGCAATGAGCAGTCCTTC. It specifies CASSPTGLAGNCNEQSF.